The T cell receptor beta chain described here comes from a study of beta chain features in type 1 diabetes. To note about this clone: What it recognizes is unknown.

Since all of the isolated RNA was reverse transcribed, expressed TCRB transcripts were what got sequenced. Some clones are missing from TCRdb's copy, which holds only in-frame ones; the method was immunoSEQ multiplex PCR. The repertoire has approximately 730,000 clones, roughly 13% of them found once; the top ten carry around 0.022%. Study observations and caveats: A moderate, significant TCRB CDR3 shortening appeared in type 1 diabetes across four CD4+ subsets.

Germline values: CDR1 SGHTA, CDR2 FQGTGA. V shed 5 bases and J 6 bases; nucleotides not matched to a gene: 4. The CDR3 totals 13 residues. The rearrangement joins TRBV7-3 to TRBJ2-7; 10 positions match TRBD1. The sequenced material came from naive CD4+ T cells from blood. The sequence came from a man aged 18 to 35 with type 1 diabetes. This chain's CDR3 is CASSVGQGGEQYF. The DNA for the CDR3 is TGTGCCAGCAGCGTTGGACAGGGGGGCGAGCAGTACTTC.